This TCR beta chain originates from a study of T cell changes during pregnancy in multiple sclerosis. V was cut by 5 bases and J by 7 bases, with 15 bases left in between. The CDR3 consists of 14 residues. CDR1 and CDR2 from the germline V gene are LNHDA and SQIVND (reference sequence). Clones were sequenced by immunoSEQ multiplex PCR, and TCRdb holds only the in-frame ones, with some missing. The table records approximately 39,000 clones, 94% of them present only once. This material consisted of CD4+ T cells from peripheral blood mononuclear cells, taken in the second trimester of pregnancy. The genes are TRBV19 and TRBJ1-5; weak D call: TRBD1 (5 bases). The clonotype comes from a female donor with multiple sclerosis, enrolled in a pregnancy study. The CDR3 loop reads CASSPIRVRQPQHF. The CDR3, as DNA: TGTGCCAGTAGTCCTATCAGGGTACGCCAGCCCCAGCATTTT.